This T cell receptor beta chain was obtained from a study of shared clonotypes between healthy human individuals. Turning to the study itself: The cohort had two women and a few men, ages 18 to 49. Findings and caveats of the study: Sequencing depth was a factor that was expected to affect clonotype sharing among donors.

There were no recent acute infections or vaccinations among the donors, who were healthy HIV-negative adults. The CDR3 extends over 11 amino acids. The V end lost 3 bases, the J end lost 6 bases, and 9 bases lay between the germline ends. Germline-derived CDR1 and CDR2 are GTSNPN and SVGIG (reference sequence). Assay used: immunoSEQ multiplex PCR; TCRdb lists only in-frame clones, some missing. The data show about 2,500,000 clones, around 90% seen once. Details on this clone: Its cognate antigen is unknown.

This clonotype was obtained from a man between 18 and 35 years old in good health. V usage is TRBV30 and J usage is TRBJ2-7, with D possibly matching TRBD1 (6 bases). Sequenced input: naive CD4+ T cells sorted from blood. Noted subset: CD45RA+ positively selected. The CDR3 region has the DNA TGTGCCTGGAGCCAGGGGCTCGAGCAGTACTTC. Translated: CAWSQGLEQYF. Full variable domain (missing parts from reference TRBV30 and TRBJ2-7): SQTIHQWPATLVQPVGSPLSLECTVEGTSNPNLYWYRQAAGRGLQLLFYSVGIGQISSEVPQNLSASRPQDRQFILSSKKLLLSDSGFYLCAWSQGLEQYFGPGTRLTVT.